The entry below gives a single TCR beta chain sequence along with its context. V was pared by 3 bases and J by 7 bases, with 19 bases between. This CDR3 has 16 amino acids. Germline V gene sequence: CDR1 LNHNV, CDR2 YYDKDF (reference sequence). Authors' data handling: The assay estimated nucleated cells by amplifying reference gene primers. Libraries were prepared by immunoSEQ multiplex PCR; TCRdb keeps only in-frame clonotypes and omits some of them. V and J calls and clone size are given by that table; D and trimming were obtained from the DNA. The sample yields roughly 100,000 clones, roughly 84% seen once. The entry originates in a study of blood T cell repertoires in COVID-19. Across the whole study: Acute-phase and convalescent COVID-19 samples originated in the United States, Italy and Spain. The cDNA or gDNA used as material had been derived from T cells, B-cell-depleted T cells, or PBMCs.

The receptor was derived from a human donor in a cohort sampled during active or convalescent COVID-19. The sequenced sample was peripheral blood. The chain is built from TRBV15 and TRBJ1-3, with D possibly being TRBD1 (6 bases). CDR3: CATSSPTGPRGNTIYF. CDR3 nucleotides: TGTGCCACCAGCAGCCCGACAGGCCCAAGAGGGAACACCATATATTTT. The complete variable domain, with remaining parts taken from reference TRBV15 and TRBJ1-3, reads DAMVIQNPRYQVTQFGKPVTLSCSQTLNHNVMYWYQQKSSQAPKLLFHYYDKDFNNEADTPDNFQSRRPNTSFCFLDIRSPGLGDTAMYLCATSSPTGPRGNTIYFGEGSWLTVV.